These T cell receptor beta chains were read from a single sample in a study of T cell responses to AZD1222 COVID-19 vaccine. Clones were read by immunoSEQ multiplex PCR, and TCRdb kept only the in-frame ones, dropping some. The sample has around 110,000 clones; about 91% are singletons. This material consisted of peripheral blood, taken 28 days after the second AZD1222 dose. These receptors all come from an adult who received the AZD1222 COVID-19 vaccine. CDR3s include the opening cysteine and the closing phenylalanine or tryptophan. Fields, in order: CDR3 DNA, CDR3 protein, clone size, J gene, D gene, V gene. A D gene is named only where the DNA matches it firmly. Size is omitted from some rows. Given values are once, few, many or a class for expanded clones.

CDR3 DNA: TGTGCCAGCAGTTCTGCAGGAGCGGGAGATACGCAGTATTTT
CDR3 protein: CASSSAGAGDTQYF
clone size: once
J gene: TRBJ2-3
D gene: -
V gene: TRBV28

CDR3 DNA: TGTGCCAGCAGTTTTCTGACTAGCGGAAACAATGAGCAGTTCTTC
CDR3 protein: CASSFLTSGNNEQFF
clone size: once
J gene: TRBJ2-1
D gene: TRBD2
V gene: TRBV27

CDR3 DNA: TGTGCCAGCAGCCCACAGGTTACTCTCTACAATGAGCAGTTCTTC
CDR3 protein: CASSPQVTLYNEQFF
clone size: -
J gene: TRBJ2-1
D gene: -
V gene: TRBV6-5

CDR3 DNA: TGTGCCAGCAGTTTATGGTACAGCGGGGAGGAGGGGGCCAACGTCCTGACTTTC
CDR3 protein: CASSLWYSGEEGANVLTF
clone size: -
J gene: TRBJ2-6
D gene: TRBD2
V gene: TRBV27

CDR3 DNA: TGTGCCAGCAGCTTGGGGGAAGCGACCTACAATGAGCAGTTCTTC
CDR3 protein: CASSLGEATYNEQFF
clone size: -
J gene: TRBJ2-1
D gene: -
V gene: TRBV7-2

CDR3 DNA: TGCGCCAGCAGTGAAGGGGGGCATCAGCCCCAGCATTTT
CDR3 protein: CASSEGGHQPQHF
clone size: once
J gene: TRBJ1-5
D gene: -
V gene: TRBV10-2

CDR3 DNA: TGTGCCAGCAGTCAATCCCCTCGGGCTAGCAATCAGCCCCAGCATTTT
CDR3 protein: CASSQSPRASNQPQHF
clone size: -
J gene: TRBJ1-5
D gene: -
V gene: TRBV28

CDR3 DNA: TGTGCCAGTTCGGGACAGTCGAACACTGAAGCTTTCTTT
CDR3 protein: CASSGQSNTEAFF
clone size: -
J gene: TRBJ1-1
D gene: TRBD1
V gene: TRBV27

CDR3 DNA: TGTGCCTGGAGTATGGGACTAGCTTCACTGGGTGAGCAGTTCTTC
CDR3 protein: CAWSMGLASLGEQFF
clone size: -
J gene: TRBJ2-1
D gene: TRBD2
V gene: TRBV30

CDR3 DNA: TGCGCCAGCAGCTTGGATGGACAGGGGTTGGATTCACCCCTCCACTTT
CDR3 protein: CASSLDGQGLDSPLHF
clone size: -
J gene: TRBJ1-6
D gene: TRBD1
V gene: TRBV5-1

CDR3 DNA: TGTGCCAGCAGCCGATCCCGTTTGAGGACAAATAGCAATCAGCCCCAGCATTTT
CDR3 protein: CASSRSRLRTNSNQPQHF
clone size: -
J gene: TRBJ1-5
D gene: -
V gene: TRBV11-3

CDR3 DNA: TGTGCCGGACCTCGGATGGAGCCGCCTAAGTACTTC
CDR3 protein: CAGPRMEPPKYF
clone size: -
J gene: TRBJ2-7
D gene: -
V gene: TRBV27

CDR3 DNA: TGTGCCAGCAGCCCATCGCGGGGGTCTAATGAAAAACTGTTTTTT
CDR3 protein: CASSPSRGSNEKLFF
clone size: -
J gene: TRBJ1-4
D gene: -
V gene: TRBV27

CDR3 DNA: TGTGCCAGCAGCGCAGACAGGGGGCACACTGAAGCTTTCTTT
CDR3 protein: CASSADRGHTEAFF
clone size: -
J gene: TRBJ1-1
D gene: TRBD1
V gene: TRBV7-9

CDR3 DNA: TGTGCCAGCAGCTTGGGGCTAGCGGTAAACCAAGAGACCCAGTACTTC
CDR3 protein: CASSLGLAVNQETQYF
clone size: -
J gene: TRBJ2-5
D gene: TRBD2
V gene: TRBV13

CDR3 DNA: TGTGCCAGCACCTCGAAGGCTGAAGCTTTCTTT
CDR3 protein: CASTSKAEAFF
clone size: -
J gene: TRBJ1-1
D gene: -
V gene: TRBV21-1

CDR3 DNA: TGCAGTGCTAGTACGGGGCTAGTAATCAAAAACATTCAGTACTTC
CDR3 protein: CSASTGLVIKNIQYF
clone size: -
J gene: TRBJ2-4
D gene: -
V gene: TRBV20-1

CDR3 DNA: TGTGCCAGCAGTTACTCAAGGGACAGGACAGCTTTCTTT
CDR3 protein: CASSYSRDRTAFF
clone size: -
J gene: TRBJ1-1
D gene: TRBD1
V gene: TRBV6-5

CDR3 DNA: TGTGCCAGTAGTATTTCGGGGGAGATGGGCACTGAAGCTTTCTTT
CDR3 protein: CASSISGEMGTEAFF
clone size: -
J gene: TRBJ1-1
D gene: -
V gene: TRBV19

CDR3 DNA: TGTGCCAGCAGTGACACTCCGGACAGCAATTCACCCCTCCACTTT
CDR3 protein: CASSDTPDSNSPLHF
clone size: -
J gene: TRBJ1-6
D gene: -
V gene: TRBV6-4

CDR3 DNA: TGTGCCAGCAACAGCGGGGGGTATGAGGGGAATACGCAGTATTTT
CDR3 protein: CASNSGGYEGNTQYF
clone size: -
J gene: TRBJ2-3
D gene: TRBD2
V gene: TRBV28

CDR3 DNA: TGTGCCAGCAGCCCAGGGGTAAACTATGGCTACACCTTC
CDR3 protein: CASSPGVNYGYTF
clone size: -
J gene: TRBJ1-2
D gene: -
V gene: TRBV7-9

CDR3 DNA: TGCGCCAGCAGCAAGAGATGGGGGCTAGCGGACTACAATGAGCAGTTCTTC
CDR3 protein: CASSKRWGLADYNEQFF
clone size: -
J gene: TRBJ2-1
D gene: -
V gene: TRBV5-1

CDR3 DNA: TGCGCCAGCAGCTTGTTGGCTAGCGGTGAGCAGTTCTTC
CDR3 protein: CASSLLASGEQFF
clone size: -
J gene: TRBJ2-1
D gene: TRBD2
V gene: TRBV5-1

CDR3 DNA: TGTGCCAGCAGTCTAACCACTAGCGGGAGGAGGAATGAGCAGTTCTTC
CDR3 protein: CASSLTTSGRRNEQFF
clone size: few
J gene: TRBJ2-1
D gene: TRBD2
V gene: TRBV2

CDR3 DNA: TGTGCCAGCAGTTCCTTAGTACGGACTAACTATGGCTACACCTTC
CDR3 protein: CASSSLVRTNYGYTF
clone size: -
J gene: TRBJ1-2
D gene: -
V gene: TRBV28

CDR3 DNA: TGTGCCAGCAGCAAGCCCGGGACAGGAGGTGAAAAACTGTTTTTT
CDR3 protein: CASSKPGTGGEKLFF
clone size: once
J gene: TRBJ1-4
D gene: TRBD1
V gene: TRBV28

CDR3 DNA: TGTGCCAGCGGGCGAGTGAACTACAATGAGCAGTTCTTC
CDR3 protein: CASGRVNYNEQFF
clone size: -
J gene: TRBJ2-1
D gene: -
V gene: TRBV6-1

CDR3 DNA: TGCGCCAGCAGCGTGGACAGGGACTATGGCTACACCTTC
CDR3 protein: CASSVDRDYGYTF
clone size: -
J gene: TRBJ1-2
D gene: TRBD1
V gene: TRBV5-1

CDR3 DNA: TGTGCCAGTAGTATACCCCCCTGGCAGGAGAACACCGGGGAGCTGTTTTTT
CDR3 protein: CASSIPPWQENTGELFF
clone size: few
J gene: TRBJ2-2
D gene: -
V gene: TRBV19

CDR3 DNA: TGTGCCAGCTCACCCCAAGGGCCCCAAGAGACCCAGTACTTC
CDR3 protein: CASSPQGPQETQYF
clone size: once
J gene: TRBJ2-5
D gene: -
V gene: TRBV18

CDR3 DNA: TGCAGTGCCGGAGGTCAGCCCCAGCATTTT
CDR3 protein: CSAGGQPQHF
clone size: -
J gene: TRBJ1-5
D gene: -
V gene: TRBV20-1

CDR3 DNA: TGTGCCAGCAGGGCCAACCCTGCGTACCAAGAGACCCAGTACTTC
CDR3 protein: CASRANPAYQETQYF
clone size: -
J gene: TRBJ2-5
D gene: -
V gene: TRBV5-4

CDR3 DNA: TGTGCCTGGGGACAGGTCTACGAGCAGTACTTC
CDR3 protein: CAWGQVYEQYF
clone size: -
J gene: TRBJ2-7
D gene: TRBD1
V gene: TRBV30

CDR3 DNA: TGTGCCATCAGTGAGTCATCGGGGAGGACGGGTCAGCCCCAGCATTTT
CDR3 protein: CAISESSGRTGQPQHF
clone size: -
J gene: TRBJ1-5
D gene: -
V gene: TRBV10-3

CDR3 DNA: TGTGCCAGCAGCTCCGGACCCTACGAGCAGTACTTC
CDR3 protein: CASSSGPYEQYF
clone size: -
J gene: TRBJ2-7
D gene: -
V gene: TRBV7-9

CDR3 DNA: TGTGCCAGCAGTTTAGGGGCTCGGGGTTCGGAGACCCAGTACTTC
CDR3 protein: CASSLGARGSETQYF
clone size: -
J gene: TRBJ2-5
D gene: -
V gene: TRBV27

CDR3 DNA: TGTGCCAGCAGCCAAGCGACTAGCGGGAGCCGATCGGAGACCCAGTACTTC
CDR3 protein: CASSQATSGSRSETQYF
clone size: -
J gene: TRBJ2-5
D gene: TRBD2
V gene: TRBV3-1/TRBV3-2

CDR3 DNA: TGTGCCAGCAGTGAACGACTGGCACGGGAGCAGTTCTTC
CDR3 protein: CASSERLAREQFF
clone size: once
J gene: TRBJ2-1
D gene: -
V gene: TRBV6-1

CDR3 DNA: TGTGCCAGCAGTGTAGGAGTAAATTCACCCCTCCACTTT
CDR3 protein: CASSVGVNSPLHF
clone size: -
J gene: TRBJ1-6
D gene: -
V gene: TRBV6-4

CDR3 DNA: TGCGCCAGCAGCTTGCCGGACAGAAGGGGCGAGCAGTACTTC
CDR3 protein: CASSLPDRRGEQYF
clone size: few
J gene: TRBJ2-7
D gene: -
V gene: TRBV5-1

CDR3 DNA: TGTGCCAGCAGTTACGAAGTCTGGGGCGAAAAACTGTTTTTT
CDR3 protein: CASSYEVWGEKLFF
clone size: -
J gene: TRBJ1-4
D gene: -
V gene: TRBV6-5

CDR3 DNA: TGTGCCAGCAGCTTCTCCGGACGCGAGCAGTACTTC
CDR3 protein: CASSFSGREQYF
clone size: -
J gene: TRBJ2-7
D gene: -
V gene: TRBV7-2

CDR3 DNA: TGTGCCAGCAGCTTAACGGGACGCAATGAGCAGTTCTTC
CDR3 protein: CASSLTGRNEQFF
clone size: -
J gene: TRBJ2-1
D gene: -
V gene: TRBV7-2

CDR3 DNA: TGTGCCAGCAGCTTGACGACAGTGAACACTGAAGCTTTCTTT
CDR3 protein: CASSLTTVNTEAFF
clone size: -
J gene: TRBJ1-1
D gene: -
V gene: TRBV5-6

CDR3 DNA: TGTGCCAGCAAAACACAGGGGTGGAATTCACCCCTCCACTTT
CDR3 protein: CASKTQGWNSPLHF
clone size: -
J gene: TRBJ1-6
D gene: TRBD1
V gene: TRBV27

CDR3 DNA: TGTGCCAGCAGCTTACTAGGCAGGGATAACACCGGGGAGCTGTTTTTT
CDR3 protein: CASSLLGRDNTGELFF
clone size: once
J gene: TRBJ2-2
D gene: -
V gene: TRBV7-6